This T cell receptor beta chain is from a study of blood T cell repertoires in COVID-19. Original handling: The assay estimated nucleated cells by amplifying reference gene primers. Data came from immunoSEQ multiplex PCR; TCRdb stores just in-frame clones and leaves some out. The V and J calls and the clone size are those of that table, but D and trimming were determined from the DNA. The sample lists 75,000 to 100,000 clones, 80% to 90% occurring once. Per the germline V gene, CDR1 is MNHEY and CDR2 is SVGEGT. V dropped 5 bases and J dropped 4; count of bases not matched to a gene: 7. This CDR3 has 16 amino acids.

J is TRBJ2-3 and V is TRBV6-2 or TRBV6-3, with TRBD2 matching over 12 bases. This TCR came from an elderly man with acute or convalescent COVID-19. The sample consisted of peripheral blood. Here the CDR3 reads CASSQGLAGRADTQYF. DNA for the CDR3: TGTGCCAGCAGTCAAGGACTAGCGGGAAGGGCAGATACGCAGTATTTT.